These 25 T cell receptor beta chains came from one sample sequenced in a study of blood T cell repertoires in COVID-19. Sequencing used immunoSEQ multiplex PCR; TCRdb keeps in-frame clones, though not all of them. The table includes approximately 330,000 clones, 86% detected once. Source material: PBMCs or T cells enriched from blood (not recorded which). The receptors originated from a woman between 40 and 55 years old with acute COVID-19.

The V gene is TRBV7-2, the J gene TRBJ2-1; unclear D gene. Germline-derived CDR1 and CDR2 are SGHTA and FQGNSA. V lost 1 base and J lost 8, with 18 bases in between. This CDR3 region has 16 residues. For the CDR3, the DNA is TGTGCCAGCAGCTTAGTCCGAAAGTCAGTTATCTATGAGCAGTTCTTC. This translates into CASSLVRKSVIYEQFF.

V gene TRBV9 combines with J gene TRBJ1-2, with D unresolved. CDR3 length: 14 amino acids. In germline, CDR1 is SGDLS, CDR2 YYNGEE. V lost 0 bases and J 3 bases, leaving 9 bases between the germline ends. The CDR3 DNA reads TGTGCCAGCAGCGTAGGTTTGGAGGACTATGGCTACACCTTC. It is translated as CASSVGLEDYGYTF.

V and J are TRBV7-9 and TRBJ1-2, with 7 bases that match TRBD1. The V and J ends lost 5 bases and 6 bases, in that order; junction bases with no gene match: 12. The CDR3 runs to 15 residues. CDR1 and CDR2 from the germline V gene are SEHNR and FQNEAQ (reference sequence). The CDR3 loop is CASSRKAQGSDGYTF. Written as DNA, the CDR3 is TGTGCCAGCAGCCGGAAAGCACAGGGGTCGGATGGCTACACCTTC.

The chain links TRBV10-3 to TRBJ1-1; no clear D. The ends were cut back, 3 bases at V and 4 bases at J, with 9 bases in the middle. The germline V gene encodes CDR1 ENHRY and CDR2 SYGVKD. The CDR3 is 13 residues long. CDR3: CAISEIGGTEAFF. DNA of the CDR3: TGTGCCATCAGTGAAATTGGCGGCACTGAAGCTTTCTTT.

This chain connects TRBV7-2 to TRBJ2-1; 15 bases match TRBD2. The J segment lost 3 bases and the V segment lost 4 bases, leaving 7 bases of the junction unmatched. The CDR3 covers 18 residues. Germline values: CDR1 SGHTA, CDR2 FQGNSA. CDR3 DNA: TGTGCCAGCAGCTCGGGGACTAGCGGGAGGCTAATCTACAATGAGCAGTTCTTC. Encoded protein: CASSSGTSGRLIYNEQFF.

The gene calls are TRBV27 and TRBJ1-2; 7 bases match TRBD1. Germline CDR1 and CDR2: MNHEY and SMNVEV (reference sequence). The ends lost 6 bases at V and 2 bases at J; junction bases unmatched: 6. The CDR3 runs to 14 residues. The CDR3 sequence is CASSLGTANYGYTF. The CDR3, as DNA: TGTGCCAGCAGCCTCGGGACAGCCAACTATGGCTACACCTTC.

The CDR3 nucleotides read TGTGCCAGCAGCCAACCGGGACAGGGAGAGTATGGCTACACCTTC. It translates to CASSQPGQGEYGYTF. The rearrangement uses TRBV3-1 (or the pseudogene TRBV3-2) and TRBJ1-2; 9 nucleotides line up with TRBD1. The CDR3 covers 15 residues. Per the germline V gene, CDR1 is LGHDT and CDR2 is YNNKEL (reference sequence). V lost 2 bases and J lost 5; bases outside the gene matches: 6.

The chain has TRBV4-1 and TRBJ2-3; D ambiguous. V was cut by 0 bases and J by 4 bases, with 11 bases left in between. This CDR3 region has 15 residues. Germline V gene lookup returns CDR1 MGHRA and CDR2 YSYEKL. The DNA of the CDR3 is TGCGCCAGCAGCCAAGATAGCCTGAAGGCAGATACGCAGTATTTT. This gives the protein CASSQDSLKADTQYF.

The V gene is TRBV6-5, the J gene TRBJ2-7, with a tentative D call TRBD1 (6 bases). From germline, CDR1 is MNHEY and CDR2 SVGAGI. With 0 bases removed from V and 3 bases from J, the gap between germline ends came to 9 bases. The CDR3 spans 14 residues. As DNA, the CDR3 is TGTGCCAGCAGTTACTCGGCACAGGGCTACGAGCAGTACTTC. Protein: CASSYSAQGYEQYF.

The chain uses TRBV5-4 and TRBJ1-2; 7 positions match TRBD1. This CDR3 is 12 amino acids long. CDR1 SGHNT and CDR2 YYREEE come from the germline V gene (reference sequence). Trimming removed 4 bases from V and 14 bases from J; junction bases left unmatched: 11. The CDR3 sequence: CASSPGQLTWTF. DNA of the CDR3: TGTGCCAGCAGCCCGGGACAGCTCACCTGGACCTTC. Drawing the rest from reference TRBV5-4 and TRBJ1-2, the complete variable domain is ETGVTQSPTHLIKTRGQQVTLRCSSQSGHNTVSWYQQALGQGPQFIFQYYREEENGRGNFPPRFSGLQFPNYSSELNVNALELDDSALYLCASSPGQLTWTFGSGTRLTVV.

The V and J genes are TRBV19 and TRBJ1-4, with 7 positions matching TRBD1. This CDR3 is built from 15 residues. Germline trimming cut 6 bases from V and 8 bases from J; bases unmatched to any gene: 12. Germline lookup yields CDR1 LNHDA and CDR2 SQIVND (reference sequence). The CDR3 protein is CASSPDEGAREKLFF. For the CDR3, the DNA is TGTGCCAGTAGCCCCGATGAGGGGGCGCGGGAAAAACTGTTTTTT.

The chain recombines TRBV28 with TRBJ1-1, with D perhaps matching TRBD1 (5 bases). V lost 1 base, J lost 6 bases, and 15 bases lay in between. Germline V gene data show CDR1 as MDHEN and CDR2 as SYDVKM. The CDR3 is made up of 15 amino acids. CDR3: CASSLLGGGGPEAFF. The CDR3 nucleotides are TGTGCCAGCAGTTTATTGGGGGGAGGAGGGCCTGAAGCTTTCTTT.

This CDR3 is CASSPAKQLSGNTIYF. In DNA form, the CDR3 reads TGTGCCAGCAGCCCAGCCAAACAGCTCTCTGGAAACACCATATATTTT. The chain carries TRBV7-9 and TRBJ1-3; D unresolved. Germline V CDR1 and CDR2: SEHNR, FQNEAQ (reference sequence). Trimming took off 5 bases at V and 0 bases at J, with 14 bases between the two ends. The CDR3 runs to 16 residues.

In DNA form, the CDR3 reads TGTGCCAGCAGTTTAGCGGGAGTTCCCACAGATACGCAGTATTTT. It encodes CASSLAGVPTDTQYF. The V call is TRBV27, the J call TRBJ2-3; 7 positions match TRBD2. The junction had 4 bases not matched to a gene; V was cut back by 2 bases and J by 2 bases. Germline V gives CDR1 MNHEY, CDR2 SMNVEV (reference sequence). The CDR3 runs to 15 residues.

V gene TRBV18 combines with J gene TRBJ2-7, with D possibly being TRBD2 (6 bases). This CDR3 is built from 14 residues. Trimming stripped 5 bases from V and 2 bases from J, with 13 bases between. Germline V gene sequence: CDR1 KGHSH, CDR2 LQKENI. The CDR3 here is CASSLGGVTYEQYF. As DNA, the CDR3 is TGTGCCAGCTCATTGGGCGGGGTGACCTACGAGCAGTACTTC.

DNA of the CDR3: TGTGCCAGCAGCTCCGGGATTTACAATGAGCAGTTCTTC. Translated, it gives CASSSGIYNEQFF. This chain connects TRBV11-2 to TRBJ2-1, with D perhaps matching TRBD2 (5 bases). This CDR3 is 13 amino acids long. With 4 bases removed from V and 4 bases from J, the gap between germline ends came to 8 bases. Germline CDR1 reads SGHAT; CDR2 reads FQNNGV.

This sequence joins TRBV7-2 and TRBJ2-7; a weak D match, TRBD2 (6 bases). This CDR3 comprises 17 residues. From germline, CDR1 is SGHTA and CDR2 FQGNSA. Between the trimmed V and J ends, which lost 1 base and 2 bases, there was a span of 18 bases. CDR3 nucleotide sequence: TGTGCCAGCAGCTTAGTGGCTGGCACTAGCCAAACCTACGAGCAGTACTTC. Its protein product is CASSLVAGTSQTYEQYF.

This sequence joins TRBV7-9 and TRBJ1-2, with D perhaps TRBD1 (6 bases). The V gene lost 5 bases and the J gene lost 4 bases, with 14 bases spanning the gap. CDR1 and CDR2 (germline): SEHNR, FQNEAQ (reference sequence). There are 14 residues in the CDR3. The CDR3 region has the DNA TGTGCCAGCAGCGTCCGACAGGCGGCCTATGGCTACACCTTC. The encoded protein is CASSVRQAAYGYTF.

This clone has a handful of counts. The chain couples TRBV27 to TRBJ1-1, with a weak D call TRBD1 (6 bases). Trimming cost V 1 base and J 8 bases, with 11 bases left between them. The germline V gene has CDR1 MNHEY and CDR2 SMNVEV (reference sequence). The CDR3 contains 13 residues. The CDR3 is CASSLWTRGEAFF. In DNA form, the CDR3 reads TGTGCCAGCAGTTTATGGACAAGGGGGGAAGCTTTCTTT.

J is TRBJ2-3 and V is TRBV28, with 9 bases aligning to TRBD1. The CDR3 spans 20 residues. CDR1 is MDHEN and CDR2 is SYDVKM in the germline V gene. The junction had 21 bases not matched to a gene; V was cut back by 4 bases and J by 4 bases. The CDR3 here is CASSSLRHPPGTGYADTQYF. In nucleotides, the CDR3 is TGTGCCAGCAGTTCCCTTCGTCACCCCCCCGGGACAGGGTACGCAGATACGCAGTATTTT. Combining the CDR3 with reference TRBV28 and TRBJ2-3 gives the whole variable domain DVKVTQSSRYLVKRTGEKVFLECVQDMDHENMFWYRQDPGLGLRLIYFSYDVKMKEKGDIPEGYSVSREKKERFSLILESASTNQTSMYLCASSSLRHPPGTGYADTQYFGPGTRLTVL.

This chain uses TRBV7-9 with TRBJ1-2, with a weak D call TRBD1 (5 bases). Per germline, CDR1 SEHNR and CDR2 FQNEAQ (reference sequence). The CDR3 sequence is 13 residues long. The V and J ends lost 4 bases and 1 base respectively, with 7 bases between them. CDR3 in amino acids: CASSSGGNYGYTF. The CDR3 DNA reads TGTGCCAGCAGCTCGGGGGGTAACTATGGCTACACCTTC.

J is TRBJ1-6 and V is TRBV5-5; tentative D call: TRBD1 (6 bases). Germline V CDR1 and CDR2: SGHKS, YYEKEE (reference sequence). Trimming cost V 1 base and J 7 bases, with 18 bases left between them. The CDR3 covers 17 residues. Here the CDR3 reads CASSLTGGRRENSPLHF. Written as DNA, the CDR3 is TGTGCCAGCAGCTTGACCGGGGGGCGCCGCGAGAATTCACCCCTCCACTTT.

This clone came up a few times. This sample includes further DNA sequences coding for the same CDR3. This sequence joins TRBV2 and TRBJ1-2; 7 nucleotides align to TRBD1. The CDR3 has 13 amino acids. Germline lookup yields CDR1 SNHLY and CDR2 FYNNEI. Losses at the gene ends were 1 base for V and 4 bases for J; bases not matched to a gene: 0. The CDR3: CASSEGQGYGYTF. The DNA of the CDR3 is TGTGCCAGCAGTGAAGGACAGGGCTATGGCTACACCTTC. The full variable domain, its missing parts supplied by reference TRBV2 and TRBJ1-2, is EPEVTQTPSHQVTQMGQEVILRCVPISNHLYFYWYRQILGQKVEFLVSFYNNEISEKSEIFDDQFSVERPDGSNFTLKIRSTKLEDSAMYFCASSEGQGYGYTFGSGTRLTVV.

The rearrangement uses TRBV11-3 and TRBJ2-1; perhaps TRBD1 as D (6 bases). The germline V gene encodes CDR1 SGHNT and CDR2 YENEEA. V was shortened by 5 bases and J by 6 bases, with 14 bases between the two germline ends. The length of the CDR3 is 14 residues. CDR3 amino acids: CASSQIGQLNEQFF. For the CDR3, the DNA is TGTGCCAGCAGCCAAATTGGACAGCTCAATGAGCAGTTCTTC. Combining the CDR3 with reference TRBV11-3 and TRBJ2-1 gives the whole variable domain EAGVVQSPRYKIIEKKQPVAFWCNPISGHNTLYWYLQNLGQGPELLIRYENEEAVDDSQLPKDRFSAERLKGVDSTLKIQPAELGDSAVYLCASSQIGQLNEQFFGPGTRLTVL.

The rearrangement joins TRBV5-5 to TRBJ2-2; 9 bases align to TRBD1. V shed 3 bases, J shed 6 bases, and the junction held 6 bases outside the gene matches. The germline CDR1 and CDR2 sequences are SGHKS and YYEKEE (reference sequence). This CDR3 comprises 15 residues. This CDR3 reads CASSSPYRGPGELFF. CDR3 coding DNA: TGTGCCAGCAGCTCCCCCTACAGGGGGCCCGGGGAGCTGTTTTTT. Combining the CDR3 with reference TRBV5-5 and TRBJ2-2 gives the whole variable domain DAGVTQSPTHLIKTRGQQVTLRCSPISGHKSVSWYQQVLGQGPQFIFQYYEKEERGRGNFPDRFSARQFPNYSSELNVNALLLGDSALYLCASSSPYRGPGELFFGEGSRLTVL.